The present TCR beta chain was sequenced within a study of blood T cell repertoires in COVID-19 (TCRdb year 2020). A note on the overall study: Samples covering the acute and convalescent phases of COVID-19 were provided by collaborators in the United States, Italy and Spain. The prospective study material was composed of cDNA or gDNA derived from T cells, B-cell-depleted T cells, or PBMCs. Subjects who had been exposed to COVID-19, were actively infected with it, or had recovered from it provided the deeply sampled blood TCRbeta repertoires that made up the dataset. A freely available public database, intended as a resource for researchers studying the immune response to SARS-CoV-2, is where the repertoires were released. Samples were obtained from the ongoing ImmuneRACE study (first 160 participants) and from 950 to 1,500 subjects provided by 6 global collaborators. Nearly every sample came with metadata listing a de-identified subject ID, COVID-19 status, age in years and sex. Where available, HLA class I and class II types were obtained from metadata supplied by the sample provider rather than from assay-based typing. What the authors observed across the whole study: Clinical and demographic metadata were provided uncurated, with the amount varying by source and participant.

This clone came up once. This receptor's antigen is unknown. No base qualities exist here, and no much larger clone lies one base off it. The immunoSEQ Assay, a bias-controlled multiplex PCR, was used to amplify TCRbeta CDR3 regions from genomic DNA. The authors' pipeline ran thus. The number of nucleated cells in each sample was estimated from the amplification of reference gene primers within the assay. To quantify the absolute abundance of each unique TCRbeta CDR3 rearrangement, sequence reads were collapsed and filtered. For each sample, productive Simpson clonality was calculated by taking the square root of Simpson's diversity index across productive rearrangements. The clones in this table, taken by TCRdb from immuneACCESS, are in-frame only. Not every clone is retained; where verified, under half of the shortfall comes from an unresolved V gene, and the cause of the rest is unknown. The V and J calls and clone size come from that table; D and trimming were worked out from the DNA. Recorded for this sample are roughly 57,000 clones; 80% to 90% of them occurred a single time. Roughly 20% of the sample is taken by the ten largest.

Each collaborating institution followed its own protocols to collect whole blood in K2EDTA tubes. Collaborator samples were shipped for TCRbeta analysis as frozen whole blood, isolated PBMCs, or DNA extracted from either sample type. Ends trimmed: V by 4 bases, J by 5 bases; bases unmatched to a gene: 14. Its CDR3 holds 16 amino acids, cysteine through phenylalanine. Only the CDR3 DNA is retained, 48 bases long and in frame from the first base. CDR1 and CDR2, looked up from the germline V gene (reference sequence), are SGHNT and YYREEE. Sequenced: peripheral blood. This receptor was taken from a human donor in a cohort sampled during active COVID-19. This chain joins TRBV5-4 to TRBJ2-5; TRBD2 fits 7 bases in the junction. The bases read TGTGCCAGCAGCCCACTGTCCTCGGGGGGTCGGGAGACCCAGTACTTC. Its translation is CASSPLSSGGRETQYF. Here the CDR3 is joined to the reference TRBV5-4 and TRBJ2-5 genes, and the full variable domain is: ETGVTQSPTHLIKTRGQQVTLRCSSQSGHNTVSWYQQALGQGPQFIFQYYREEENGRGNFPPRFSGLQFPNYSSELNVNALELDDSALYLCASSPLSSGGRETQYFGPGTRLLVL.